This TCR beta chain was sequenced during a study of shared clonotypes between healthy human individuals. Study-wide context: Researchers assigned three CD4 naive, three CD4 memory, two CD8 naive and one CD8 memory plate to each donor.

Study-wide points: Represented diversity (both genetic and exposure-history) was limited by the small number of donors.

Method: immunoSEQ multiplex PCR; TCRdb's copy keeps in-frame clones and lacks some. The table records approximately 2.5 million clones, 80% to 95% of them present only once. There are 15 residues in the CDR3. Germline V lookup: CDR1 MDHEN, CDR2 SYDVKM. Trimming cost V 1 base and J 1 base, with 10 bases left between them. Details on this clone: Its target is not known.

The specimen was naive CD4+ T cells from PBMCs. The subset is: CD45RA+ positively selected. The chain combines TRBV28 with TRBJ1-2, with D unclear. This TCR was sampled from a young man in good health. Some clones in this sample may be carry-over from other donors' samples. In DNA, the CDR3 is TGTGCCAGCAGTTTATCGGGCGGGATTAACTATGGCTACACCTTC. Protein: CASSLSGGINYGYTF.